This T cell receptor beta chain was identified during a study of siplizumab effects on memory and regulatory T cells. The table came from immunoSEQ multiplex PCR; TCRdb's copy has only in-frame clones and leaves some out. The profile covers 80,000 to 95,000 clones, with more than 85% appearing a single time and roughly 20% taken by the ten largest. A note on this clone: The target antigen is unknown.

Germline-derived CDR1 and CDR2 are SGHNT and YYREEE (reference sequence). The J segment lost 3 bases and the V segment lost 5 bases, leaving 5 bases of the junction unmatched. The CDR3 extends over 14 amino acids. Study observations and caveats: The study found naive T cells seemingly more diverse than memory cells and seemingly major alloresponse contributors.

V is TRBV5-4 and J is TRBJ2-7, with 10 positions matching TRBD1. This TCR derives from a human donor in good health. Sequencing was done on a sample of CD8+ T cells sorted from blood. DNA for the CDR3: TGTGCCAGCAGTTACGGACAGGGGGACTACGAGCAGTACTTC. It is translated as CASSYGQGDYEQYF.